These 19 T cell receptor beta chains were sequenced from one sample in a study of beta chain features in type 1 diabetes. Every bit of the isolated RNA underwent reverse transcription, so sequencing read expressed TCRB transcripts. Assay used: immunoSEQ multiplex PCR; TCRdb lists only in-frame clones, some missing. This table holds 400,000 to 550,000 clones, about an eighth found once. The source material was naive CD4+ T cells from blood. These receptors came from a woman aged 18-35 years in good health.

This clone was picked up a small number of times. CDR3 sequence reads: CASRTTGSSETQYF. In nucleotides, the CDR3 is TGTGCCAGCAGGACCACCGGGAGCTCAGAGACCCAGTACTTC. The chain has TRBV2 and TRBJ2-5; D perhaps matches TRBD2 (6 bases). Germline V CDR1 and CDR2: SNHLY, FYNNEI. This CDR3 is built from 14 residues. The V and J ends lost 6 bases and 4 bases respectively, with 15 bases between them.

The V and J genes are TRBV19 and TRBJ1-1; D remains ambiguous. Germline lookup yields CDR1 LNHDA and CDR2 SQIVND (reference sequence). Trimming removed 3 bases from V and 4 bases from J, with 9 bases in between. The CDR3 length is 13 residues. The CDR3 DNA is TGTGCCAGTAGTATTGGGGTTGGCACTGAAGCTTTCTTT. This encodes CASSIGVGTEAFF. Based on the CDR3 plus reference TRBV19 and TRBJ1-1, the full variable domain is DGGITQSPKYLFRKEGQNVTLSCEQNLNHDAMYWYRQDPGQGLRLIYYSQIVNDFQKGDIAEGYSVSREKKESFPLTVTSAQKNPTAFYLCASSIGVGTEAFFGQGTRLTVV.

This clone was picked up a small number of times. The CDR3 sequence is CASSPTGVSEAFF. CDR3 DNA sequence: TGTGCCAGCAGCCCGACAGGGGTTAGCGAAGCTTTCTTT. The chain combines TRBV25-1 with TRBJ1-1; TRBD1 aligns across 8 bases. V lost 6 bases and J lost 8; bases outside the gene matches: 8. Per the germline V gene, CDR1 is MGHDK and CDR2 is SYGVNS. The CDR3 covers 13 residues.

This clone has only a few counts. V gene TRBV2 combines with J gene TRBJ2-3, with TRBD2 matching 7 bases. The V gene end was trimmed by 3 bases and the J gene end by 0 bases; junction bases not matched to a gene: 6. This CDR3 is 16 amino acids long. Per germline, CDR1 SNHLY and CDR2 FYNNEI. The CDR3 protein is CASSEGLAASTDTQYF. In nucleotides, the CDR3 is TGTGCCAGCAGTGAGGGGCTAGCGGCGAGCACAGATACGCAGTATTTT.

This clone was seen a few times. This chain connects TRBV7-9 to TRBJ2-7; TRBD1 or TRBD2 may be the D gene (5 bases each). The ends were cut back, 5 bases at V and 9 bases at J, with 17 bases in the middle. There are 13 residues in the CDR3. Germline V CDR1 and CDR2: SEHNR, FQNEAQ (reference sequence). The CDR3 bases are TGTGCCAGCAGCCGGGACGGAACCAGAGGGCAGTACGTC. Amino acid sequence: CASSRDGTRGQYV.

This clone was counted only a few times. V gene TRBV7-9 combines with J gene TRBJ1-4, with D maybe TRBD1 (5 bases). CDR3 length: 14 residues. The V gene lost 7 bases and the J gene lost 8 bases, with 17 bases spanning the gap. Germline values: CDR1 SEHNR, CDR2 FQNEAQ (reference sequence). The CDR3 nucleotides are TGTGCCAGCAACTACCCCCTCGGGGGGGAAAAACTGTTTTTT. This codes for CASNYPLGGEKLFF.

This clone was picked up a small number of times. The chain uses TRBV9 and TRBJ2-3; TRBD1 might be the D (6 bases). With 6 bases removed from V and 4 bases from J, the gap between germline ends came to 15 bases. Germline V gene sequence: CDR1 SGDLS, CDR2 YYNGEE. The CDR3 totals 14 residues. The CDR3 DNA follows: TGTGCCAGCACCGAAGGGGGTATCGCAGATACGCAGTATTTT. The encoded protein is CASTEGGIADTQYF.

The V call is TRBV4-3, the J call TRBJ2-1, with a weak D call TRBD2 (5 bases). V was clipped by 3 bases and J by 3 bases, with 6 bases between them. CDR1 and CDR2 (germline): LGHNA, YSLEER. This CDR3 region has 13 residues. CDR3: CASSQEDYNEQFF. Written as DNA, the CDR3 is TGCGCCAGCAGCCAGGAGGACTACAATGAGCAGTTCTTC.

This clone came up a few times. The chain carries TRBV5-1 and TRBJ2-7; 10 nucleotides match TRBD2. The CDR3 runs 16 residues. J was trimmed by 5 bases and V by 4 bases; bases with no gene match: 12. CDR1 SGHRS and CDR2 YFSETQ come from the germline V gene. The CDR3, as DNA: TGCGCCAGCAGCGTAGGCCGGCTAGCGGGAGTTGACGAGCAGTACTTC. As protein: CASSVGRLAGVDEQYF.

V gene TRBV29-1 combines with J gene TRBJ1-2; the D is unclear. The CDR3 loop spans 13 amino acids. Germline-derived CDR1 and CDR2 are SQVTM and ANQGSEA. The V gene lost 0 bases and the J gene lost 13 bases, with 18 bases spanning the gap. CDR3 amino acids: CSVEDRGLARCTF. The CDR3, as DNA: TGCAGCGTTGAAGATCGCGGATTGGCGAGATGCACCTTC.

CDR3 coding DNA: TGTGCCATCGCGGCGCCCGGGACGGGGGTGAGTAATGAGCAGTTCTTC. Amino acids: CAIAAPGTGVSNEQFF. V gene TRBV10-3 combines with J gene TRBJ2-1, with D perhaps TRBD2 (6 bases). The length of the CDR3 is 16 residues. Germline V gives CDR1 ENHRY, CDR2 SYGVKD. Deletions cut 8 bases from V and 7 bases from J, with 24 bases between.

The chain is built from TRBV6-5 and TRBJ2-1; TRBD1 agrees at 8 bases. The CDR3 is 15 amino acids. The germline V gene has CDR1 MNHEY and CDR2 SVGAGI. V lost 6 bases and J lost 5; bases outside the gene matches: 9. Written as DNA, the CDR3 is TGTGCCAGCAGAAGGACAGGGCTCGGGGACAATGAGCAGTTCTTC. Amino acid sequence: CASRRTGLGDNEQFF.

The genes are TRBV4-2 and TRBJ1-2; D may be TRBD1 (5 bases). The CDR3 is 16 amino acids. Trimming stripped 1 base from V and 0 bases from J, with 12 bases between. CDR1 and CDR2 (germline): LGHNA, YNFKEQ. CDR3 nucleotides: TGTGCCAGCAGCCAAGTCGGGACGGCTTCTAACTATGGCTACACCTTC. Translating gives CASSQVGTASNYGYTF.

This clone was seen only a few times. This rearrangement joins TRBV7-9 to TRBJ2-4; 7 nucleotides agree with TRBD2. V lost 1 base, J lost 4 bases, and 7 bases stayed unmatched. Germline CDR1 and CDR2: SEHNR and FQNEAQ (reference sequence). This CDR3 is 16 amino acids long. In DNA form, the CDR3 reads TGTGCCAGCAGCTTAGTAACCGGGACTATGAAAAACATTCAGTACTTC. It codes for CASSLVTGTMKNIQYF.

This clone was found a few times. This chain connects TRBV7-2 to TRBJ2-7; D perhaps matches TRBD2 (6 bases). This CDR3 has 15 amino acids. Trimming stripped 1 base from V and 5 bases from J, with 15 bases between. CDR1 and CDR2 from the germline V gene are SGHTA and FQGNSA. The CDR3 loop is CASSLGLVRAHEQYF. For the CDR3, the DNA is TGTGCCAGCAGCTTAGGACTAGTAAGGGCCCACGAGCAGTACTTC.

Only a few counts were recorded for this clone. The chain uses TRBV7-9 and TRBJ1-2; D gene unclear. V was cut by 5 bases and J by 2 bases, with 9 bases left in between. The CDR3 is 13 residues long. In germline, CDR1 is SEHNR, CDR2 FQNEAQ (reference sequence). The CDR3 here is CASSHDGNYGYTF. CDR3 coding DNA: TGTGCCAGCAGCCATGATGGGAACTATGGCTACACCTTC.

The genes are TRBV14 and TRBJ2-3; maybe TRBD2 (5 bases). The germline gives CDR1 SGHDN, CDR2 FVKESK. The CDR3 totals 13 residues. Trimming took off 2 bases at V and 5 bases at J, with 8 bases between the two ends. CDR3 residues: CASSQNEGDTQYF. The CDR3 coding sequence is TGTGCCAGCAGCCAAAATGAGGGAGATACGCAGTATTTT.

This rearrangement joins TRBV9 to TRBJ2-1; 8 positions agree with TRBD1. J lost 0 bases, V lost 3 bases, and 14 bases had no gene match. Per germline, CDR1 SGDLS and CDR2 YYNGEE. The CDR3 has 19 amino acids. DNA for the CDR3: TGTGCCAGCAGCGCCCAGACAGGGGAGTGGGGAAGCTCCTACAATGAGCAGTTCTTC. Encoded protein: CASSAQTGEWGSSYNEQFF.

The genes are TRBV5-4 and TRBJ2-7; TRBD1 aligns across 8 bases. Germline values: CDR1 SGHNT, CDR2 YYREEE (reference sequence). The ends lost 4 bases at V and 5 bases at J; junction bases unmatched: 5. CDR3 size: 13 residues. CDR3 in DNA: TGTGCCAGCAGCGCCGGACAGGGAGACGAGCAGTACGTC. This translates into CASSAGQGDEQYV.